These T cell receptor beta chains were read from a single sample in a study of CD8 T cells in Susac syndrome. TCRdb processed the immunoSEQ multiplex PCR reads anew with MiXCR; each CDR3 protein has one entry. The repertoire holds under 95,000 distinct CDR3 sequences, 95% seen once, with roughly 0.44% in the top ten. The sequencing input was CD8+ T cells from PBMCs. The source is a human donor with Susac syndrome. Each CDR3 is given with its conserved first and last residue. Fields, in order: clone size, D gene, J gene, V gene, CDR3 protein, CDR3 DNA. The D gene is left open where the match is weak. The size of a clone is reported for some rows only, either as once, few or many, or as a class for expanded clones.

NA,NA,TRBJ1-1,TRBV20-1,CSARGGDTEAFF,TGCAGTGCTCGGGGGGGGGACACTGAAGCTTTCTTT
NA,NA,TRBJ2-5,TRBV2,CASLTGAGEETQYF,TGTGCCAGTTTAACAGGGGCGGGAGAAGAGACCCAGTACTTC
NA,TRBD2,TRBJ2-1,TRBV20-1,CSASILAGSYNEQFF,TGCAGTGCTAGTATCCTAGCGGGATCCTACAATGAGCAGTTCTTC
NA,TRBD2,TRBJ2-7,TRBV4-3,CASSQDLAGEFYEQYF,TGCGCCAGCAGCCAAGATCTAGCGGGAGAGTTTTACGAGCAGTACTTC
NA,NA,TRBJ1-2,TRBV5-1,CASSSTTGYYGYTF,TGCGCCAGCAGCTCCACCACAGGGTACTATGGCTACACCTTC
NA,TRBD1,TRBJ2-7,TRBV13,CASSLGTGGYEQYF,TGTGCCAGCAGCTTAGGGACAGGGGGCTACGAGCAGTACTTC
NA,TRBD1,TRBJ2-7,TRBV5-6,CASSLAGTGQVSYEQYF,TGTGCCAGCAGCTTGGCCGGTACGGGACAGGTTTCCTACGAGCAGTACTTC
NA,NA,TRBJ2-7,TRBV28,CASSLAGNEQYF,TGTGCCAGCAGTTTGGCGGGTAACGAGCAGTACTTC
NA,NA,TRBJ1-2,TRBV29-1,CSVAGNYGYTF,TGCAGCGTTGCTGGGAACTATGGCTACACCTTC
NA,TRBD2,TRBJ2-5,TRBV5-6,CASSGTSGDVETQYF,TGTGCCAGCAGCGGGACTAGCGGGGACGTGGAGACCCAGTACTTC
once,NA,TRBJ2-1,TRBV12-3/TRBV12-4,CASSPGLLNEQFF,TGTGCCAGCAGTCCCGGACTCCTCAATGAGCAGTTCTTC
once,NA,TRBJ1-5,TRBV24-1,CATSAHPGPQDGQPQHF,TGTGCCACCAGTGCTCATCCGGGCCCCCAGGACGGTCAGCCCCAGCATTTT
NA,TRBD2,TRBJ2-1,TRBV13,CASTLGTSEYNEQFF,TGTGCCAGCACCCTGGGGACTAGCGAGTACAATGAGCAGTTCTTC
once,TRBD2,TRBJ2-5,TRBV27,CASSFMGGETQYF,TGTGCCAGCAGTTTCATGGGGGGGGAGACCCAGTACTTC
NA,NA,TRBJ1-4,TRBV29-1,CSVATREELFF,TGCAGCGTGGCGACCCGGGAGGAACTGTTTTTT
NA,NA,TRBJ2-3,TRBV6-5,CASSQSQGADTQYF,TGTGCCAGCAGCCAGTCCCAGGGAGCAGATACGCAGTATTTT
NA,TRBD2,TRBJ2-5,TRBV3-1,CASSPEWGRAQETQYF,TGTGCCAGCAGCCCCGAGTGGGGGAGGGCCCAAGAGACCCAGTACTTC
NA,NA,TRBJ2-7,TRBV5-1,CASSWAESYEQYF,TGCGCCAGCAGTTGGGCAGAGTCCTACGAGCAGTACTTC
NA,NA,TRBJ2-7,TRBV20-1,CSARDRGIIRYEQYF,TGCAGTGCTAGAGATAGGGGGATCATCCGCTACGAGCAGTACTTC
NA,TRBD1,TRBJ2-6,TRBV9,CASRWNRGSGANVLTF,TGTGCCAGCAGGTGGAACAGGGGCTCTGGGGCCAACGTCCTGACTTTC
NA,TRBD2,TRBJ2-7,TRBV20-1,CSARDTGTSGRPYEQYF,TGCAGTGCTAGAGATACCGGGACTAGCGGGAGGCCCTACGAGCAGTACTTC
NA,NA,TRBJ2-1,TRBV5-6,CASSLIQTASYNEQFF,TGTGCCAGCAGCTTAATACAGACCGCTTCCTACAATGAGCAGTTCTTC
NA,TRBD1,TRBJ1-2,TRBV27,CASTPRGAGGYGYTF,TGTGCCAGCACTCCCCGAGGGGCAGGGGGCTATGGCTACACCTTC
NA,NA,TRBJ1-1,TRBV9,CASSVSGSGGTEAFF,TGTGCCAGCAGCGTCTCAGGGTCGGGAGGCACTGAAGCTTTCTTT
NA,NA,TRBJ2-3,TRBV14,CASSQGDTTSRGDTQYF,TGTGCCAGCAGCCAAGGAGACACGACCTCGCGTGGAGATACGCAGTATTTT
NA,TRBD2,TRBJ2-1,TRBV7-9,CASPGLAGAEQFF,TGTGCCAGCCCGGGACTAGCGGGAGCCGAGCAGTTCTTC
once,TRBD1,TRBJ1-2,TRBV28,CASSFAGGTGDYGYTF,TGTGCCAGCAGTTTTGCAGGCGGGACAGGGGACTATGGCTACACCTTC
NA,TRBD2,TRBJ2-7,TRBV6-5,CASSLLAGMYYEQYF,TGTGCCAGCAGTCTTCTAGCGGGAATGTACTACGAGCAGTACTTC
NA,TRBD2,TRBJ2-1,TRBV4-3,CASSLASGSLEGNEQFF,TGCGCCAGCAGCTTAGCTAGCGGGAGTCTGGAAGGCAATGAGCAGTTCTTC
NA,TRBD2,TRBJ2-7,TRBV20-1,CSARDLGRGEAYEQYF,TGCAGTGCTAGAGATCTCGGGCGGGGGGAAGCCTACGAGCAGTACTTC
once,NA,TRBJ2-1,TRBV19,CASSVLYGVAVMNEQFF,TGTGCCAGTAGTGTGTTGTATGGGGTAGCGGTTATGAATGAGCAGTTCTTC
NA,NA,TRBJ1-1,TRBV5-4,CASSPSERTEAFF,TGTGCCAGCAGCCCCAGCGAGCGCACTGAAGCTTTCTTT
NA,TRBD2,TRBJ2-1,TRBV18,CASSPSGLAGPYNEQFF,TGTGCCAGCTCACCATCCGGACTAGCGGGACCCTACAATGAGCAGTTCTTC
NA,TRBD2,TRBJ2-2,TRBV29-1,CSVSGLAGVRPANTGELFF,TGCAGCGTTTCGGGACTAGCGGGAGTTCGGCCCGCGAACACCGGGGAGCTGTTTTTT
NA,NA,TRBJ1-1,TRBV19,CASNGELMNTEAFF,TGTGCCAGTAATGGGGAACTCATGAACACTGAAGCTTTCTTT
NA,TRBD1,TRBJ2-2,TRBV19,CATPTGTVNTGELFF,TGTGCCACCCCCACCGGGACAGTAAACACCGGGGAGCTGTTTTTT
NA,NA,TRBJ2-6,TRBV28,CASESESSGANVLTF,TGTGCCAGCGAATCGGAGAGCTCTGGGGCCAACGTCCTGACTTTC
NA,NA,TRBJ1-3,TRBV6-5,CATFTGNTIYF,TGTGCCACCTTCACGGGAAACACCATATATTTT
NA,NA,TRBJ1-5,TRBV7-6,CASSLGAGNQPQHF,TGTGCCAGCAGCTTAGGGGCTGGGAATCAGCCCCAGCATTTT
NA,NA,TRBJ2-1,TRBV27,CASSLSTSLYNEQFF,TGTGCCAGCAGTTTAAGTACTAGCCTCTACAATGAGCAGTTCTTC
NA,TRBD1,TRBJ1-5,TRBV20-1,CSAMDRGVSYSNQPQHF,TGCAGTGCCATGGACAGGGGCGTTTCGTATAGCAATCAGCCCCAGCATTTT
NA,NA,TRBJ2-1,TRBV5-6,CASSPNRIPSYNEQFF,TGTGCCAGCAGCCCAAACAGAATTCCCTCCTACAATGAGCAGTTCTTC
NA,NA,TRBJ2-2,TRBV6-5,CASSYHRRQVATGELFF,TGTGCCAGCAGTTACCATCGCAGACAGGTGGCCACCGGGGAGCTGTTTTTT
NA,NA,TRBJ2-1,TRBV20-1,CSARDKETNYNEQFF,TGCAGTGCTAGAGATAAGGAGACAAACTACAATGAGCAGTTCTTC
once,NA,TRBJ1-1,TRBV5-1,CASSWNGPNTEAFF,TGCGCCAGCAGCTGGAATGGTCCGAACACTGAAGCTTTCTTT
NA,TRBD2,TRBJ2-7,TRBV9,CASALPDGLAGAIYF,TGTGCCAGCGCTTTACCGGATGGACTAGCGGGCGCCATATACTTC
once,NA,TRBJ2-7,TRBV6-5,CASSYLRGSYEQYF,TGTGCCAGCAGTTACCTGAGAGGCTCCTACGAGCAGTACTTC
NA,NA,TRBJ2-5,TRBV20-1,CSARDFGQSQETQYF,TGCAGTGCTAGAGATTTCGGGCAGTCCCAAGAGACCCAGTACTTC
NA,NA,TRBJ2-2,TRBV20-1,CSAMFTGELFF,TGCAGTGCTATGTTCACCGGGGAGCTGTTTTTT
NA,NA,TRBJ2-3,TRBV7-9,CASSRGDDRTDTQYF,TGTGCCAGCAGCCGCGGGGACGACCGCACAGATACGCAGTATTTT
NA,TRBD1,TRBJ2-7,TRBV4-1,CASSQDRDRGRSLTYEQYF,TGCGCCAGCAGCCAGGACCGGGACAGGGGGCGAAGCCTTACCTACGAGCAGTACTTC
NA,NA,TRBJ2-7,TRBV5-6,CASSSKTEPYEQYF,TGTGCCAGCAGCTCCAAGACTGAACCCTACGAGCAGTACTTC